This entry lists 29 T cell receptor beta chains sequenced from one sample in a study of beta chain features in type 1 diabetes. Expressed TCRB transcripts got sequenced, as all isolated RNA was reverse transcribed. Sequencing used immunoSEQ multiplex PCR; TCRdb keeps in-frame clones, though not all of them. The data contain around 450,000 clones, approximately 10% of them singletons. Sample: naive CD4+ T cells from blood. These receptors were obtained from a young woman in good health.

Concerning this clone itself: Different DNA sequences within this sample yield the same CDR3. The chain uses TRBV10-3 and TRBJ2-7, with no clear D. V lost 3 bases to trimming and J lost 4 bases, with 4 bases between them. CDR3 length equals 11 residues. Germline V CDR1 and CDR2: ENHRY, SYGVKD. CDR3 region: CAISDGYEQYV. The DNA of the CDR3 is TGTGCCATCAGTGACGGATACGAGCAGTACGTC.

This clone came up a few times. J is TRBJ1-2 and V is TRBV25-1; a possible D gene is TRBD1 (5 bases). V lost 3 bases and J lost 5, with 10 bases in between. This CDR3 is 13 amino acids long. Germline CDR1 is MGHDK and CDR2 is SYGVNS. The CDR3 region is CASSDMTAYGYTF. The CDR3 DNA reads as TGTGCCAGCAGTGATATGACAGCTTATGGCTACACCTTC.

This clone was observed a handful of times. The gene calls are TRBV7-2 and TRBJ2-6; D ambiguous. Germline CDR1 is SGHTA and CDR2 is FQGNSA. The CDR3 covers 16 residues. The V end lost 5 bases, the J end lost 0 bases, and 11 bases lay between the germline ends. The CDR3 DNA reads TGTGCCAGCAGCAAAATAGGTGGCTCTGGGGCCAACGTCCTGACTTTC. Translation gives CASSKIGGSGANVLTF. The full variable domain, rest sourced from reference TRBV7-2 and TRBJ2-6, is GAGVSQSPSNKVTEKGKDVELRCDPISGHTALYWYRQSLGQGLEFLIYFQGNSAPDKSGLPSDRFSAERTGGSVSTLTIQRTQQEDSAVYLCASSKIGGSGANVLTFGAGSRLTVL.

V usage is TRBV23-1 and J usage is TRBJ2-7; possibly TRBD1 for D (5 bases). TRBV23-1 is an ORF, and what it does is uncertain. CDR3 length: 15 residues. Trimming removed 6 bases at V and 0 bases at J, with 15 bases between. The CDR3 sequence: CASRNRHLVSYEQYV. CDR3 DNA sequence: TGCGCCAGCAGAAACAGGCATCTGGTCTCCTACGAGCAGTACGTC.

This clone has only a few counts. Here the CDR3 reads CASSSTQTGGYEQYV. CDR3 nucleotides: TGTGCCAGCAGTTCCACCCAGACCGGGGGATACGAGCAGTACGTC. The chain couples TRBV6-6 to TRBJ2-7; D perhaps matches TRBD2 (6 bases). The germline gives CDR1 MNHNY, CDR2 SVGAGI (reference sequence). Trimming removed 4 bases at V and 4 bases at J, with 17 bases between. CDR3 length equals 15 residues.

In this sample, this clone turned up a few times. CDR3 loop: CASSINYSEQFF. In DNA, the CDR3 is TGTGCCAGCAGCATTAACTACTCTGAGCAGTTCTTC. V and J are TRBV7-2 and TRBJ2-1; D is unclear. The V end lost 5 bases, the J end lost 9 bases, and 11 bases lay between the germline ends. From germline, CDR1 is SGHTA and CDR2 FQGNSA. CDR3 length: 12 residues.

This clone was seen a few times. V and J are TRBV7-9 and TRBJ2-1, with 10 bases matching TRBD2. V shed 4 bases and J 7 bases; nucleotides not matched to a gene: 4. The CDR3 consists of 14 residues. Germline lookup yields CDR1 SEHNR and CDR2 FQNEAQ (reference sequence). This CDR3 reads CASSSSGSSNEQFF. The DNA for the CDR3 is TGTGCCAGCAGCTCTAGCGGGAGCTCAAATGAGCAGTTCTTC.

In its sample, this clone was seen a few times. V and J are TRBV13 and TRBJ1-3; D is perhaps TRBD1 (5 bases). Trimming took 8 bases from V and 4 from J, leaving 12 bases between them. In germline, CDR1 is PRHDT, CDR2 FYEKMQ (reference sequence). The CDR3 covers 13 residues. This chain's CDR3 is CASAGGLGNTIYF. CDR3 nucleotides: TGTGCCAGCGCTGGGGGTCTCGGAAACACCATATATTTT. The variable domain in full, completed from reference TRBV13 and TRBJ1-3, reads AAGVIQSPRHLIKEKRETATLKCYPIPRHDTVYWYQQGPGQDPQFLISFYEKMQSDKGSIPDRFSAQQFSDYHSELNMSSLELGDSALYFCASAGGLGNTIYFGEGSWLTVV.

The rearrangement links TRBV19 to TRBJ2-7; the match to TRBD1 covers 9 bases. V dropped 7 bases and J dropped 7; count of bases not matched to a gene: 11. Germline CDR1 is LNHDA and CDR2 is SQIVND (reference sequence). This CDR3 comprises 14 residues. The CDR3 loop reads CASKPGQGLWEQYF. The CDR3, as DNA: TGTGCCAGTAAACCGGGACAGGGTTTATGGGAGCAGTACTTC.

This clone has just a few counts. The rearrangement joins TRBV2 to TRBJ2-7; D may be TRBD2 (6 bases). CDR1 and CDR2 (germline): SNHLY, FYNNEI. Deletions cut 1 base from V and 2 bases from J, with 12 bases between. The CDR3 is made up of 15 amino acids. The CDR3 bases are TGTGCCAGCAGTGAAGAAGGCGGGATCCCCTACGAGCAGTACTTC. Encoded protein: CASSEEGGIPYEQYF.

This clone appeared a few times. The same CDR3 also results from other DNA sequences found in this sample. The chain uses TRBV5-4 and TRBJ2-3; D is unresolved. Trimming shortened V by 1 base and J by 2 bases, and 14 bases separated the two germline ends. CDR1 and CDR2 from the germline V gene are SGHNT and YYREEE (reference sequence). The CDR3 spans 16 residues. The CDR3 DNA reads TGTGCCAGCAGCTTGCCACGTGGTCAGAACACAGATACGCAGTATTTT. Translation: CASSLPRGQNTDTQYF. The whole variable domain, filled in from reference TRBV5-4 and TRBJ2-3, reads ETGVTQSPTHLIKTRGQQVTLRCSSQSGHNTVSWYQQALGQGPQFIFQYYREEENGRGNFPPRFSGLQFPNYSSELNVNALELDDSALYLCASSLPRGQNTDTQYFGPGTRLTVL.

The chain carries TRBV4-2 and TRBJ2-3; TRBD1 agrees at 8 bases. Germline V gene sequence: CDR1 LGHNA, CDR2 YNFKEQ. V gave up 3 bases and J gave up 4 bases; unmatched junction bases: 3. The CDR3 is 14 amino acids. The DNA of the CDR3 is TGTGCCAGCAGCCAGGGACAGGCAGCAGATACGCAGTATTTT. Amino acid sequence: CASSQGQAADTQYF.

The rearrangement joins TRBV7-8 to TRBJ1-5; no clear D. CDR3 size: 15 residues. V was clipped by 1 base and J by 0 bases, with 7 bases between them. Germline V gene sequence: CDR1 SGHVS, CDR2 FQNEAQ. The chain's CDR3 is CASSLGRSSNQPQHF. In DNA form, the CDR3 reads TGTGCCAGCAGCTTAGGACGAAGTAGCAATCAGCCCCAGCATTTT.

This clone was detected only once. The chain is built from TRBV7-8 and TRBJ1-5; D is unresolved. The CDR3 contains 14 residues. Per germline, CDR1 SGHVS and CDR2 FQNEAQ. V dropped 1 base and J dropped 5 bases, with 9 bases sitting between them. The CDR3: CASSLGLVDQPQHF. In DNA, the CDR3 is TGTGCCAGCAGCTTAGGGCTGGTAGATCAGCCCCAGCATTTT.

This clone appeared a single time. The rearrangement joins TRBV5-1 to TRBJ2-5; 9 bases match TRBD1. The CDR3 length is 16 residues. V lost 0 bases to trimming and J lost 1 base; unmatched junction nucleotides: 4. Germline V gene data show CDR1 as SGHRS and CDR2 as YFSETQ. CDR3 loop: CASSLDPGQGQETQYF. CDR3 DNA sequence: TGCGCCAGCAGCTTGGACCCGGGACAGGGCCAAGAGACCCAGTACTTC.

The chain recombines TRBV7-2 with TRBJ2-4; no clear D gene. The V end was cut by 7 bases, the J end by 6 bases, with 7 bases between. The CDR3 sequence is 11 residues long. Germline CDR1 and CDR2: SGHTA and FQGNSA. The CDR3, as DNA: TGTGCCAGCACCGTTATAAACATTCAGTACTTC. Amino acids: CASTVINIQYF.

The CDR3 DNA is TGTGCCAGCAGCGCGAGGACTAGCGGGGATACAGATACGCAGTATTTT. It codes for CASSARTSGDTDTQYF. The rearrangement uses TRBV9 and TRBJ2-3; 12 bases are a match to TRBD2. Germline assignment: CDR1 SGDLS and CDR2 YYNGEE. CDR3 length: 16 residues. Trimming cost V 3 bases and J 3 bases; bases outside gene matches: 5.

J is TRBJ2-5 and V is TRBV5-1; maybe TRBD2 (5 bases). The CDR3 consists of 13 residues. Germline lookup yields CDR1 SGHRS and CDR2 YFSETQ. V was shortened by 1 base and J by 5 bases, with 9 bases between the two germline ends. CDR3 in amino acids: CASSLFGEETQYF. The CDR3 coding sequence is TGCGCCAGCAGCTTGTTTGGGGAGGAGACCCAGTACTTC.

This chain joins TRBV7-9 and TRBJ1-2; D gene uncertain. Germline CDR1 reads SEHNR; CDR2 reads FQNEAQ (reference sequence). CDR3 size: 15 residues. V was trimmed by 2 bases and J by 6 bases, leaving 16 bases between them. CDR3 sequence: CASSLRLARGDGYTF. As DNA, the CDR3 is TGTGCCAGCAGCTTAAGGCTGGCCCGCGGGGATGGCTACACCTTC. The full variable domain, rest sourced from reference TRBV7-9 and TRBJ1-2, is DTGVSQNPRHKITKRGQNVTFRCDPISEHNRLYWYRQTLGQGPEFLTYFQNEAQLEKSRLLSDRFSAERPKGSFSTLEIQRTEQGDSAMYLCASSLRLARGDGYTFGSGTRLTVV.

This clone occurred a few times. V and J are TRBV6-4 and TRBJ1-1; D ambiguous. The CDR3 is 13 amino acids. The germline V gene encodes CDR1 MRHNA and CDR2 SNTAGT. The V end lost 5 bases, the J end lost 5 bases, and 12 bases lay between the germline ends. This CDR3 reads CASSSGERTEAFF. The CDR3 nucleotides read TGTGCCAGCAGTTCCGGGGAGAGAACTGAAGCTTTCTTT.

This clone was seen more than once but under ten times. The V and J genes are TRBV29-1 and TRBJ1-1, with 8 bases lining up with TRBD1. The length of the CDR3 is 14 residues. Germline assignment: CDR1 SQVTM and CDR2 ANQGSEA. With 3 bases clipped from V and 0 bases from J, the junction kept 3 bases outside the gene matches. This CDR3 reads CSVDGQGMNTEAFF. In nucleotides, the CDR3 is TGCAGCGTTGATGGACAGGGAATGAACACTGAAGCTTTCTTT.

This clone was seen only a few times. The chain links TRBV27 to TRBJ2-3, with TRBD2 matching 9 bases. Germline V gene lookup returns CDR1 MNHEY and CDR2 SMNVEV (reference sequence). The CDR3 contains 15 residues. With V trimmed by 5 bases and J by 6 bases, 9 bases remained unmatched. The CDR3: CASSPTGTSSDTQYF. CDR3 nucleotides: TGTGCCAGCAGTCCTACTGGGACTAGCTCGGATACGCAGTATTTT.

The genes are TRBV7-2 and TRBJ2-6, with D possibly being TRBD1 or TRBD2 (5 bases each). CDR3 size: 18 residues. Germline V gene data show CDR1 as SGHTA and CDR2 as FQGNSA. V was pared by 2 bases and J by 0 bases, with 14 bases between. The CDR3 DNA is TGTGCCAGCAGCTTATCGGTCCCCGGGGCCTCTGGGGCCAACGTCCTGACTTTC. It yields the protein CASSLSVPGASGANVLTF. Variable domain in full (rest from reference TRBV7-2 and TRBJ2-6): GAGVSQSPSNKVTEKGKDVELRCDPISGHTALYWYRQSLGQGLEFLIYFQGNSAPDKSGLPSDRFSAERTGGSVSTLTIQRTQQEDSAVYLCASSLSVPGASGANVLTFGAGSRLTVL.

This clone was counted between two and nine times. This rearrangement joins TRBV29-1 to TRBJ2-1, with D possibly being TRBD1 (5 bases). This CDR3 region has 15 residues. V was clipped by 7 bases and J by 0 bases, with 16 bases between them. Germline V gene data show CDR1 as SQVTM and CDR2 as ANQGSEA. CDR3: CSADRSSTSYNEQFF. The CDR3 DNA sequence: TGCAGCGCCGACAGATCATCAACCTCCTACAATGAGCAGTTCTTC.

The table lists this clone with a few counts. The chain carries TRBV6-6 and TRBJ2-7; 7 positions match TRBD1. Germline lookup yields CDR1 MNHNY and CDR2 SVGAGI (reference sequence). CDR3 length: 14 amino acids. Unmatched junction bases numbered 6, after V lost 3 bases and J lost 4 bases. Here the CDR3 reads CASSYKGTDYEQYF. DNA for the CDR3: TGTGCCAGCAGTTATAAAGGGACAGATTACGAGCAGTACTTC.

V and J are TRBV7-2 and TRBJ2-5; 8 nucleotides match TRBD1. Germline CDR1 is SGHTA and CDR2 is FQGNSA. With 4 bases clipped from V and 1 base from J, the junction kept 2 bases outside the gene matches. This CDR3 has 14 residues. This chain's CDR3 is CASSSTGAQETQYF. The CDR3 DNA is TGTGCCAGCAGCTCGACAGGGGCCCAAGAGACCCAGTACTTC.

The V and J genes are TRBV19 and TRBJ1-6, with D possibly matching TRBD1 (5 bases). Germline V lookup: CDR1 LNHDA, CDR2 SQIVND (reference sequence). This CDR3 region has 14 residues. Trimming left V 3 bases short and J 10 bases short, with 13 bases between. The CDR3 spells CASSIRRDDSPLHF. The CDR3 DNA is TGTGCCAGTAGTATTCGGCGGGACGACTCACCCCTCCACTTT.

In its sample, this clone was seen a few times. This sample includes further DNA sequences coding for the same CDR3. The chain uses TRBV29-1 and TRBJ1-1; TRBD1 aligns across 9 bases. This CDR3 has 13 residues. The germline CDR1 and CDR2 sequences are SQVTM and ANQGSEA. J gave up 5 bases and V 2 bases, and 3 bases lay outside the gene matches. In DNA, the CDR3 is TGCAGCGTTGAAAGACAGGGGGGAACTGAAGCTTTCTTT. It specifies CSVERQGGTEAFF.

The chain recombines TRBV4-2 with TRBJ2-3; D not resolved. V was shortened by 0 bases and J by 1 base, with 14 bases between the two germline ends. The CDR3 consists of 17 residues. Germline V CDR1 and CDR2: LGHNA, YNFKEQ. The CDR3 sequence: CASSQENLPWGTDTQYF. The DNA of the CDR3 is TGTGCCAGCAGCCAAGAGAACCTCCCGTGGGGCACAGATACGCAGTATTTT.